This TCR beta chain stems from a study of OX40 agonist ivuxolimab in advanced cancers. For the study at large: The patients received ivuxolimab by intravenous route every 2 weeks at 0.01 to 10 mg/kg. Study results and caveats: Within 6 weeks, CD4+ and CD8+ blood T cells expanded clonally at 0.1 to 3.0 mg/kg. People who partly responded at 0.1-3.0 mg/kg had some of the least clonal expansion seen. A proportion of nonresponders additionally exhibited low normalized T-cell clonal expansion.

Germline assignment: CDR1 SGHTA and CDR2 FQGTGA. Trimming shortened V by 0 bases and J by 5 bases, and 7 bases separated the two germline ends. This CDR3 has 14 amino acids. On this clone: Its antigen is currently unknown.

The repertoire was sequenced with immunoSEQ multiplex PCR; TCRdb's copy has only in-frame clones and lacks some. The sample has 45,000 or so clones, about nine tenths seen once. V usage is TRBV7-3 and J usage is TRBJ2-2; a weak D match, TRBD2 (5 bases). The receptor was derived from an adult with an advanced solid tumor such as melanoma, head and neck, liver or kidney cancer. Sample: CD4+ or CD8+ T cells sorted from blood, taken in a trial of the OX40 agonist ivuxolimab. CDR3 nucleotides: TGTGCCAGCAGCTTAACGCCGGGGACCGGGGAGCTGTTTTTT. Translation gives CASSLTPGTGELFF.